This T cell receptor beta chain was identified during a study of blood T cells in healthy people across ages. Primed by a sample-barcoded 5' primer and a J-beta primer mix, a second PCR proceeded for about 7 to 11 cycles. Unique molecular identifiers of 12 random nucleotides labeled each cDNA. TCRdb redid the calling of the 5' RACE reads with MiXCR, one entry per CDR3 protein. The table has 1.4 million or so distinct CDR3 sequences, approximately 43% seen once; the top ten hold approximately 4.1%. Healthy Caucasian individuals from Russia aged about 6 to 90 served as donors. A note on this clonotype: What it binds is not known.

Overall study results and limits: Diversity of TCR beta per million T cells declined in a roughly linear way with age.

Germline values: CDR1 SGHRS, CDR2 YFSETQ. V was cut by 2 bases and J by 8 bases, with 10 bases left in between. This CDR3 region has 12 residues. The chain joins TRBV5-1 to TRBJ1-2; D remains ambiguous. The source of this sequence is a woman aged 18-30 years in good health. Sequencing was done on a sample of blood. CDR3 nucleotide sequence: TGCGCCAGCAGCTTTGGGCAGCGGGGCTACACCTTC. Its translation: CASSFGQRGYTF.